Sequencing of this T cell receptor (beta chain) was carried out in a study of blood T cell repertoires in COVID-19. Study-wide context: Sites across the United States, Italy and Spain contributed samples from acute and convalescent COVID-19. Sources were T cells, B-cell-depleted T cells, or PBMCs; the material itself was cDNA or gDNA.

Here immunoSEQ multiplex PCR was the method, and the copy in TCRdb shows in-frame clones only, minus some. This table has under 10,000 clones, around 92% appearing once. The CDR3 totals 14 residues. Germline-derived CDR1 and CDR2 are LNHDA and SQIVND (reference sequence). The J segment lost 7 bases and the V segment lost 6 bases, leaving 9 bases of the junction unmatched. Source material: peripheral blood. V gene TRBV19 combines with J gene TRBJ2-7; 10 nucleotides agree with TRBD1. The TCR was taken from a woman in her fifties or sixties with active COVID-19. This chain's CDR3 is CASRKNRDRGEQYF. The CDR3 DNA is TGTGCCAGTAGGAAGAATAGGGACAGGGGTGAGCAGTACTTC. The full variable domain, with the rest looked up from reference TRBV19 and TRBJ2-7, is DGGITQSPKYLFRKEGQNVTLSCEQNLNHDAMYWYRQDPGQGLRLIYYSQIVNDFQKGDIAEGYSVSREKKESFPLTVTSAQKNPTAFYLCASRKNRDRGEQYFGPGTRLTVT.